The 17 T cell receptor beta chains given below trace back to one sample, sequenced in a study of CXCR3-negative and CXCR3-positive naive CD8 T cells. Study results and caveats: Higher TRB CDR3 hydrophobicity marked CXCR3-positive naive cells relative to CXCR3-negative naive cells.

The TRB libraries of cDNA were built by UMI-labeled 5' RACE. TCRdb re-called the 5' RACE reads and gives one entry per CDR3 protein, without DNA. This sample's table reports tens of thousands of distinct CDR3 sequences. These receptors have no identified antigens. The specimen was naive CXCR3+ CD8+ T cells from blood. Subset specified: CD45RO-CCR7+CD27+CD95- naive CD8+ T cells expressing CXCR3 (TNR3+). Receptor source: a human donor in good health. Some clones in this sample may be carry-over from other donors' samples.

The V call is TRBV6-5, the J call TRBJ2-7; without DNA, the TCRdb call of TRBD2 cannot be checked. From germline, CDR1 is MNHEY and CDR2 SVGAGI. The CDR3 runs to 14 residues. CDR3 sequence: CASSESGLPYEQYF.

V gene TRBV28 combines with J gene TRBJ2-1; TCRdb designates TRBD2, a call that cannot be tested without DNA. The CDR3 is 16 residues long. Germline V gene sequence: CDR1 MDHEN, CDR2 SYDVKM. The CDR3 sequence is CASSQTGLAEYNEQFF.

The chain employs TRBV7-6 and TRBJ2-1; TCRdb's D gene call, TRBD2, goes unchecked for lack of DNA. Per the germline V gene, CDR1 is SGHVS and CDR2 is FNYEAQ. This CDR3 region has 16 residues. CDR3 residues: CASSPFGLGGFNEQFF.

The V gene is TRBV12-3 or TRBV12-4, the J gene TRBJ2-3. The CDR3 has 11 amino acids. The chain's CDR3 is CASSETDTQYF.

V is TRBV15 and J is TRBJ1-2; TCRdb's assignment of TRBD1 cannot be checked, as there is no DNA. The CDR3 has 16 amino acids. Germline lookup yields CDR1 LNHNV and CDR2 YYDKDF (reference sequence). CDR3 sequence: CATSRDLGQGAPGYTF.

This chain joins TRBV13 and TRBJ1-1. The CDR3 is 14 amino acids. Germline assignment: CDR1 PRHDT and CDR2 FYEKMQ (reference sequence). Here the CDR3 reads CASSLGRGNTEAFF.

This chain uses TRBV14 with TRBJ1-1. CDR3 size: 14 residues. Per the germline V gene, CDR1 is SGHDN and CDR2 is FVKESK. CDR3 residues: CASSRRTGNTEAFF.

The chain is built from TRBV3-1 and TRBJ2-1. CDR3 length: 12 residues. Germline CDR1 and CDR2: LGHDT and YNNKEL (reference sequence). This CDR3 is CASSPDVNEQFF.

V gene TRBV9 combines with J gene TRBJ2-3; absent DNA, TCRdb's TRBD1 call cannot be checked. This CDR3 region has 16 residues. Looked up from germline, CDR1 is SGDLS and CDR2 is YYNGEE. This CDR3 is CASSLPRSGGRDTQYF.

The rearrangement links TRBV12-3 or TRBV12-4 to TRBJ2-7. The length of the CDR3 is 14 residues. The CDR3 is CASSSTAATYEQYF.

CDR3 loop: CASSFLLAGEQFF. The genes are TRBV28 and TRBJ2-1; with no DNA, the TCRdb D assignment of TRBD2 cannot be verified. This CDR3 has 13 residues. Per the germline V gene, CDR1 is MDHEN and CDR2 is SYDVKM.

This sequence joins TRBV24-1 and TRBJ2-4; TCRdb proposes TRBD1, but this gene call is untestable without DNA. The germline V gene has CDR1 KGHDR and CDR2 SFDVKD. The CDR3 is made up of 18 amino acids. CDR3 sequence reads: CATSDFPKTGLAKNIQYF.

V is TRBV12-3 or TRBV12-4 and J is TRBJ2-1. There are 14 residues in the CDR3. The CDR3 loop is CASSPFESNNEQFF.

J is TRBJ1-1 and V is TRBV5-1; without DNA, the TCRdb call of TRBD1 cannot be checked. The germline CDR1 and CDR2 sequences are SGHRS and YFSETQ. The CDR3 extends over 15 amino acids. The CDR3 sequence: CASSLNRVVNTEAFF.

The chain links TRBV6-6 to TRBJ2-7. The germline V gene has CDR1 MNHNY and CDR2 SVGAGI (reference sequence). The CDR3 consists of 15 residues. The CDR3 loop is CASSTAGPSYYEQYF.

The chain combines TRBV6-5 with TRBJ1-2; lacking DNA, the TRBD1 call made by TCRdb goes unchecked. This CDR3 region has 13 residues. Germline V CDR1 and CDR2: MNHEY, SVGAGI. CDR3 loop: CASSYSEGAGYTF.

The chain has TRBV12-3 or TRBV12-4 and TRBJ2-1. This CDR3 comprises 15 residues. CDR3 region: CASSFPRPPYNEQFF.